This entry is about one T cell receptor (beta chain). Its antigen is as yet unknown. These data are taken from a study of cytomegalovirus exposure and HLA in healthy donors. General study results and limits: A later analysis showed TCR association rates differing by HLA locus, peaking at DRB1 and lowest at HLA-C.

Use of 60 Vbeta and 13 Jbeta primers characterized the PCR. Method: immunoSEQ multiplex PCR; TCRdb's copy keeps in-frame clones and lacks some. The repertoire holds about 120,000 clones, with 8% to 10% as singletons. V lost 4 bases and J lost 6, with 10 bases in between. CDR1 and CDR2 from the germline V gene are LNHDA and SQIVND (reference sequence). The CDR3 is 12 amino acids. The sequence was obtained from a young man in good health and CMV-seronegative. The chain uses TRBV19 and TRBJ2-7; D might be TRBD1 (5 bases). The specimen was PBMCs. CDR3 DNA sequence: TGTGCCAGTAGTAAGGGGTTCGGCGAGCAGTACTTC. This encodes CASSKGFGEQYF.